The clone carrying this T cell receptor beta chain has a single count. No antigen is known for it. Other DNA sequences of this sample code for an identical CDR3. Following autologous stem cell transplantation, relapse occurred in every patient, and exposure to brentuximab vedotin varied. Some clones are missing from TCRdb's copy, which holds only in-frame ones; the method was immunoSEQ multiplex PCR. Counted here are roughly 96,000 clones, 89% occurring once; the ten biggest clones make up roughly a tenth. The V gene lost 5 bases and the J gene lost 1 base, with 8 bases spanning the gap. Germline V gene sequence: CDR1 MNHEY, CDR2 SMNVEV (reference sequence). The CDR3 contains 13 residues. This entry comes from a study of PD-1 blockade in classical Hodgkin lymphoma. Broader study findings: What drove the repertoire differences, possibly disease activity or prior therapy, has not been defined.

Sequenced here: peripheral blood mononuclear cells (PBMCs), sampled before the second cycle of nivolumab. This chain uses TRBV27 with TRBJ1-1; no firm D call. This sequence originates from a human donor with classical Hodgkin lymphoma. CDR3 sequence: CASSTGRNTEAFF. CDR3 nucleotide sequence: TGTGCCAGCAGTACCGGCAGGAACACTGAAGCTTTCTTT.